These 7 T cell receptor beta chains were sequenced from one sample in a study of CD4+ T cells in melanoma. Here immunoSEQ multiplex PCR was the method, and the copy in TCRdb shows in-frame clones only, minus some. The repertoire includes 9,500 to 13,000 clones, over 65% of them detected once, and 20% to 25% sits in the top ten. The sample was cells from a culture (not recorded whether cultured in vitro). The receptors shown here come from a human donor with melanoma.

The V call is TRBV28, the J call TRBJ2-7, with unresolved D. Between the trimmed V and J ends, which lost 2 bases and 2 bases, there was a span of 10 bases. The CDR3 sequence is 14 residues long. Per germline, CDR1 MDHEN and CDR2 SYDVKM. The CDR3 spells CASSLAQAPYEQYF. The DNA of the CDR3 is TGTGCCAGCAGTTTAGCGCAGGCACCCTACGAGCAGTACTTC.

This chain joins TRBV29-1 and TRBJ2-7, with TRBD1 as a possible D gene (5 bases). CDR1 and CDR2 from the germline V gene are SQVTM and ANQGSEA. V lost 5 bases and J lost 5, with 13 bases in between. There are 12 residues in the CDR3. CDR3 DNA sequence: TGCAGCGTTCGGGCAGGGATTGACGAGCAGTACTTC. Protein product: CSVRAGIDEQYF.

This clone was recorded only once. The V gene is TRBV5-6, the J gene TRBJ2-2, with 7 bases that match TRBD2. The CDR3 sequence is 14 residues long. V lost 6 bases, J lost 6 bases, and 8 bases stayed unmatched. Germline V gene sequence: CDR1 SGHDT, CDR2 YYEEEE. The CDR3 region is CASTRLASPGELFF. CDR3 sequence (DNA): TGTGCCAGCACCAGACTAGCTTCCCCCGGGGAGCTGTTTTTT.

The V gene is TRBV2, the J gene TRBJ1-4; maybe TRBD1 (6 bases). Germline CDR1 SNHLY, CDR2 FYNNEI. Trimming cost V 4 bases and J 5 bases, with 17 bases left between them. The CDR3 is made up of 16 amino acids. In DNA form, the CDR3 reads TGTGCCAGCAGTGGGTCGCTGGGGGCTTTAAATGAAAAACTGTTTTTT. Its protein product is CASSGSLGALNEKLFF.

The gene calls are TRBV29-1 and TRBJ2-5, with TRBD2 identical over 13 bases. Per germline, CDR1 SQVTM and CDR2 ANQGSEA. The CDR3 extends over 13 amino acids. V trimming: 6 bases; J trimming: 6 bases; junction bases outside the gene matches: 4. The CDR3 DNA is TGCAGCGTCGGACTAGCGGGGGTGAAGACCCAGTACTTC. It translates to CSVGLAGVKTQYF.

The CDR3 bases are TGTGCCAGCAGCCAAGAGCCACATGTGGCGGGGACATACAATGAGCAGTTCTTC. Its protein is CASSQEPHVAGTYNEQFF. This rearrangement joins TRBV4-2 to TRBJ2-1, with D perhaps TRBD1 or TRBD2 (6 bases each). Germline CDR1 LGHNA, CDR2 YNFKEQ. The V end lost 0 bases, the J end lost 4 bases, and 19 bases lay between the germline ends. CDR3 size: 18 residues.

The chain recombines TRBV18 with TRBJ2-7, with 7 bases fitting TRBD1. Germline CDR1 and CDR2: KGHSH and LQKENI. This CDR3 spans 15 amino acids. The junction had 8 bases not matched to a gene; V was cut back by 3 bases and J by 3 bases. The CDR3 sequence is CASSPPRGTFYEQYF. The CDR3 DNA follows: TGTGCCAGCTCACCCCCCAGGGGGACCTTCTACGAGCAGTACTTC.